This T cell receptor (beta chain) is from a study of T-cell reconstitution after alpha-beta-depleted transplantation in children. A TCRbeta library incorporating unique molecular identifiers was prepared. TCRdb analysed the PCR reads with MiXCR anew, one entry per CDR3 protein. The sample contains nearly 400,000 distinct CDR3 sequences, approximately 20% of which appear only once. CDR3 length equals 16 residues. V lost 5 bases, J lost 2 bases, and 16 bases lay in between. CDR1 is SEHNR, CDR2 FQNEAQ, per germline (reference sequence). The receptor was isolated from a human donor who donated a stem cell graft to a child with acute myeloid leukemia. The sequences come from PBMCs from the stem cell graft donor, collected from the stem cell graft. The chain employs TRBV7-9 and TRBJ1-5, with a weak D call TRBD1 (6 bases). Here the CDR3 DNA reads TGTGCCAGCAGCGCGACAGGAGCACATGGCAATCAGCCCCAGCATTTT. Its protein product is CASSATGAHGNQPQHF.